Below, 30 T cell receptor beta chains from the same sample are listed, as sequenced in a study of cytomegalovirus exposure and HLA in healthy donors. Clones were read by immunoSEQ multiplex PCR, and TCRdb kept only the in-frame ones, dropping some. Of approximately 150,000 clones listed, around nine tenths are singletons. The sequenced sample was PBMCs. These receptors were collected from a woman aged 25 to 45 in good health and CMV-seronegative.

The genes are TRBV18 and TRBJ2-6, with 7 bases identical to TRBD1. The V and J ends lost 4 bases and 5 bases, in that order; junction bases with no gene match: 5. From germline, CDR1 is KGHSH and CDR2 LQKENI. The CDR3 is 15 residues long. For the CDR3, the DNA is TGTGCCAGCTCACTAGACAGGGTCCGGGCCAACGTCCTGACTTTC. Amino acid sequence: CASSLDRVRANVLTF.

The chain combines TRBV10-1 with TRBJ2-7; a possible D gene is TRBD1 (5 bases). The V and J ends lost 9 bases and 10 bases respectively, with 10 bases between them. Germline CDR1 reads WNHNN; CDR2 reads SYGVQD (reference sequence). The CDR3 runs 9 residues. As DNA, the CDR3 is TGCGCCAGTGAGACAGAACAGTACTTC. The encoded protein is CASETEQYF.

V is TRBV29-1 and J is TRBJ1-2; no reliable D call. Germline V gene sequence: CDR1 SQVTM, CDR2 ANQGSEA. The V and J ends lost 5 bases and 8 bases respectively, with 15 bases between them. This CDR3 spans 12 amino acids. The CDR3, as DNA: TGCAGCGTTTCGGGTCAGAACCTAGGCTACACCTTC. Protein product: CSVSGQNLGYTF.

V gene TRBV9 combines with J gene TRBJ2-3; 7 bases are shared with TRBD1. J lost 1 base, V lost 4 bases, and 6 bases had no gene match. This CDR3 is built from 15 residues. Germline V gene data show CDR1 as SGDLS and CDR2 as YYNGEE. This CDR3 reads CASSPDRSGTDTQYF. The CDR3 DNA reads TGTGCCAGCAGCCCGGACAGGTCGGGCACAGATACGCAGTATTTT.

The chain recombines TRBV7-9 with TRBJ2-2; D might be TRBD2 (7 bases). The CDR3 is 16 residues long. Germline assignment: CDR1 SEHNR and CDR2 FQNEAQ (reference sequence). V lost 5 bases to trimming and J lost 3 bases, with 16 bases between them. CDR3 residues: CASSVQGGGDTGELFF. CDR3 in DNA: TGTGCCAGCAGCGTACAGGGAGGGGGAGACACCGGGGAGCTGTTTTTT.

This clone was seen only once. CDR3 amino acids: CASEQPGLGHEQFF. The CDR3, as DNA: TGTGCCAGCGAGCAACCGGGACTGGGTCATGAGCAGTTCTTC. The chain couples TRBV6-1 to TRBJ2-1; the D gene is possibly TRBD2 (6 bases). The CDR3 totals 14 residues. Trimming took off 8 bases at V and 8 bases at J, with 19 bases between the two ends. CDR1 MNHNS and CDR2 SASEGT come from the germline V gene.

The V call is TRBV2, the J call TRBJ2-7; 8 bases are a match to TRBD2. The CDR3 has 15 residues. Trimming at V came to 6 bases and at J to 2 bases, leaving 9 bases not matched to a gene. Germline lookup yields CDR1 SNHLY and CDR2 FYNNEI. The CDR3 DNA reads as TGTGCCAGCAGCGAACGCGGGGGGCAGACCTACGAGCAGTACTTC. Its protein product is CASSERGGQTYEQYF.

V gene TRBV4-1 combines with J gene TRBJ2-7; no reliable D call. The length of the CDR3 is 13 residues. From germline, CDR1 is MGHRA and CDR2 YSYEKL. Between the trimmed V and J ends, which lost 4 bases and 2 bases, there was a span of 9 bases. The CDR3 DNA sequence: TGCGCCAGCAGCCCAAACTATCCCTACGAGCAGTACTTC. This encodes CASSPNYPYEQYF.

This chain joins TRBV6-6 and TRBJ2-1; 14 bases agree with TRBD2. Germline assignment: CDR1 MNHNY and CDR2 SVGAGI (reference sequence). With V trimmed by 7 bases and J by 9 bases, 8 bases remained unmatched. The CDR3 runs 15 residues. The CDR3 protein is CASTKTSGGAGEQFF. In nucleotides, the CDR3 is TGTGCCAGCACCAAGACTAGCGGGGGGGCCGGTGAGCAGTTCTTC.

This chain connects TRBV18 to TRBJ2-4; a weak D match, TRBD2 (5 bases). Germline-derived CDR1 and CDR2 are KGHSH and LQKENI. The CDR3 length is 17 residues. The V gene lost 3 bases and the J gene lost 1 base, with 16 bases spanning the gap. CDR3 loop: CASSPLPPDFAKNIQYF. Here the CDR3 DNA reads TGTGCCAGCTCACCCTTACCGCCGGACTTCGCCAAAAACATTCAGTACTTC.

The rearrangement joins TRBV7-2 to TRBJ1-5; 7 nucleotides match TRBD1. CDR1 is SGHTA and CDR2 is FQGNSA in the germline V gene. This CDR3 is 15 amino acids long. Losses at the gene ends were 4 bases for V and 5 bases for J; bases not matched to a gene: 8. The chain's CDR3 is CASSSEPQGDQPQHF. CDR3 nucleotides: TGTGCCAGCAGCTCAGAACCCCAGGGGGATCAGCCCCAGCATTTT.

This chain uses TRBV19 with TRBJ2-7; 9 bases are shared with TRBD2. Germline-derived CDR1 and CDR2 are LNHDA and SQIVND (reference sequence). Trimming at V came to 5 bases and at J to 4 bases, leaving 9 bases not matched to a gene. The CDR3 loop spans 15 amino acids. CDR3 nucleotide sequence: TGTGCCAGTAGTTTCGGACTAAGCGGGGGGTACGAGCAGTACTTC. Residues: CASSFGLSGGYEQYF.

The rearrangement joins TRBV29-1 to TRBJ1-1; D ambiguous. V was trimmed by 3 bases and J by 4 bases, leaving 6 bases between them. The CDR3 is made up of 11 amino acids. Germline lookup yields CDR1 SQVTM and CDR2 ANQGSEA. CDR3 bases: TGCAGCGTTGACGAGGGCACTGAAGCTTTCTTT. It translates to CSVDEGTEAFF.

V usage is TRBV19 and J usage is TRBJ1-1; perhaps TRBD1 as D (5 bases). Trimming shortened V by 2 bases and J by 9 bases, and 10 bases separated the two germline ends. The germline V gene encodes CDR1 LNHDA and CDR2 SQIVND (reference sequence). The CDR3 is made up of 12 amino acids. The CDR3 here is CASSISQGQAFF. DNA for the CDR3: TGTGCCAGTAGTATATCTCAGGGTCAAGCTTTCTTT.

The V call is TRBV5-1, the J call TRBJ2-1, with TRBD2 identical over 11 bases. The CDR3 is made up of 19 amino acids. The junction had 11 bases not matched to a gene; V was cut back by 3 bases and J by 0 bases. The germline V gene has CDR1 SGHRS and CDR2 YFSETQ. CDR3 sequence reads: CASSSPRTSGPSSYNEQFF. CDR3 coding DNA: TGCGCCAGCAGCTCCCCCAGGACTAGCGGGCCGAGCTCCTACAATGAGCAGTTCTTC. Full variable domain (outside the CDR3, taken from reference TRBV5-1 and TRBJ2-1): KAGVTQTPRYLIKTRGQQVTLSCSPISGHRSVSWYQQTPGQGLQFLFEYFSETQRNKGNFPGRFSGRQFSNSRSEMNVSTLELGDSALYLCASSSPRTSGPSSYNEQFFGPGTRLTVL.

The chain links TRBV19 to TRBJ1-5; D is undetermined. Germline-derived CDR1 and CDR2 are LNHDA and SQIVND (reference sequence). V shed 9 bases and J shed 3 bases, with 18 bases lying between them. The CDR3 runs 15 residues. CDR3 in DNA: TGTGCCAGCGGAATCAGGCAGGCATACAATCAGCCCCAGCATTTT. Translating gives CASGIRQAYNQPQHF.

This chain joins TRBV4-1 and TRBJ1-2; weak D call: TRBD1 (6 bases). The CDR3 has 13 amino acids. V was clipped by 3 bases and J by 6 bases, with 11 bases between them. CDR1 is MGHRA, CDR2 YSYEKL, per germline. CDR3 bases: TGCGCCAGCAGCCATACAGGGTCGGATGGCTACACCTTC. This translates into CASSHTGSDGYTF.

The chain employs TRBV6-5 and TRBJ1-2; 8 positions agree with TRBD1. The CDR3 covers 15 residues. Germline CDR1 and CDR2: MNHEY and SVGAGI. V lost 6 bases to trimming and J lost 0 bases; unmatched junction nucleotides: 6. CDR3 sequence (DNA): TGTGCCAGCAGAGATCGACAGGGGACTAACTATGGCTACACCTTC. The encoded protein is CASRDRQGTNYGYTF.

Only a few counts were recorded for this clone. The CDR3 spells CSPGTDDQPQHF. The CDR3 DNA is TGCAGCCCGGGGACAGATGATCAGCCCCAGCATTTT. The chain employs TRBV29-1 and TRBJ1-5, with TRBD1 identical over 7 bases. This CDR3 is 12 amino acids long. Germline V gene sequence: CDR1 SQVTM, CDR2 ANQGSEA. Trimming at V came to 8 bases and at J to 5 bases, leaving 6 bases not matched to a gene.

The genes are TRBV29-1 and TRBJ2-7; 8 bases agree with TRBD1. CDR3 length: 17 amino acids. Germline loops: CDR1 SQVTM, CDR2 ANQGSEA. The ends lost 1 base at V and 3 bases at J; junction bases unmatched: 14. The CDR3 protein is CSVEGPGETGVYYEQYF. The DNA for the CDR3 is TGCAGCGTTGAAGGACCCGGTGAGACAGGGGTTTACTACGAGCAGTACTTC.

V is TRBV10-3 and J is TRBJ1-4; D unresolved. Looked up from germline, CDR1 is ENHRY and CDR2 is SYGVKD. The germline V and J ends were trimmed by 10 bases and 8 bases, with 17 bases remaining between them. The CDR3 extends over 13 amino acids. CDR3 amino acids: CATRDEVREKLFF. Written as DNA, the CDR3 is TGTGCCACCCGGGATGAGGTTCGGGAAAAACTGTTTTTT.

The chain uses TRBV4-1 and TRBJ1-2, with no clear D. Germline assignment: CDR1 MGHRA and CDR2 YSYEKL. This CDR3 is built from 13 residues. V was clipped by 1 base and J by 8 bases, with 11 bases between them. DNA of the CDR3: TGCGCCAGCAGCCAAGTGGCGGCCTGGGGCTACACCTTC. Protein: CASSQVAAWGYTF.

The J gene is TRBJ2-1, the V gene TRBV4-3; a possible D gene is TRBD1 (6 bases). The V gene lost 0 bases and the J gene lost 12 bases, with 12 bases spanning the gap. The CDR3 runs 13 residues. Germline CDR1 LGHNA, CDR2 YSLEER. The CDR3 is CASSQDPQGRQFF. CDR3 nucleotide sequence: TGCGCCAGCAGCCAAGACCCACAGGGTCGGCAGTTCTTC.

J is TRBJ1-3 and V is TRBV7-5; the D call of TRBD1 is as the table states it, not checked on the DNA. TRBV7-5 is reported as a pseudogene. There are 15 residues in the CDR3. For the CDR3, the DNA is TGTGCCAGAAGCCGCGGACAGGGCTCTGGAAACACCATATATTTT. This gives the protein CARSRGQGSGNTIYF.

This clone has a single count. CDR3 nucleotides: TGTGCCAGTAGTAGAACAGGGGGCGCCGGGGAGCTGTTTTTT. Amino acid sequence: CASSRTGGAGELFF. The V call is TRBV19, the J call TRBJ2-2, with TRBD1 matching over 9 bases. Looked up from germline, CDR1 is LNHDA and CDR2 is SQIVND (reference sequence). With V trimmed by 4 bases and J by 6 bases, 3 bases remained unmatched. This CDR3 is 14 amino acids long.

CDR3 coding DNA: TGTGCCAGCAGCGCGGGACAGGGGACCTACAATGAGCAGTTCTTC. Translated: CASSAGQGTYNEQFF. The V call is TRBV11-2, the J call TRBJ2-1; 10 nucleotides align to TRBD1. CDR1 SGHAT and CDR2 FQNNGV come from the germline V gene. The trim removed 5 bases at V and 2 bases at J, leaving 3 bases unmatched. This CDR3 contains 15 residues.

This sequence joins TRBV18 and TRBJ1-2, with a tentative D call TRBD1 (5 bases). This CDR3 contains 13 residues. CDR1 and CDR2 from the germline V gene are KGHSH and LQKENI. V was cut by 3 bases and J by 10 bases, with 15 bases left in between. The CDR3 sequence: CASSPLRGEAYTF. CDR3 coding DNA: TGTGCCAGCTCACCGCTTAGGGGTGAAGCCTACACCTTC.

The chain joins TRBV6-4 to TRBJ2-3, with TRBD2 matching over 8 bases. The V gene's germline CDR1 is MRHNA and CDR2 SNTAGT. With V trimmed by 4 bases and J by 6 bases, 6 bases remained unmatched. There are 14 residues in the CDR3. CDR3 bases: TGTGCCAGCAGTGCGGGGGGGGAGTCGGATACGCAGTATTTT. It specifies CASSAGGESDTQYF.

This clone was picked up one time. The chain carries TRBV11-2 and TRBJ1-1; D perhaps matches TRBD1 (6 bases). V shed 2 bases and J shed 6 bases, with 19 bases lying between them. The CDR3 loop spans 16 amino acids. Germline V CDR1 and CDR2: SGHAT, FQNNGV. As DNA, the CDR3 is TGTGCCAGCAGCTTAAGCTCCGGGACAATAATACCTGAAGCTTTCTTT. It encodes CASSLSSGTIIPEAFF.

The table lists this clone with a few counts. CDR3 in amino acids: CASSQAGLGYEQYF. CDR3 in DNA: TGTGCCAGCAGCCAAGCGGGGTTGGGTTACGAGCAGTACTTC. This sequence joins TRBV4-2 and TRBJ2-7, with a possible D match to TRBD2 (5 bases). The CDR3 runs 14 residues. The germline V gene encodes CDR1 LGHNA and CDR2 YNFKEQ. Trimming removed 1 base at V and 4 bases at J, with 11 bases between.